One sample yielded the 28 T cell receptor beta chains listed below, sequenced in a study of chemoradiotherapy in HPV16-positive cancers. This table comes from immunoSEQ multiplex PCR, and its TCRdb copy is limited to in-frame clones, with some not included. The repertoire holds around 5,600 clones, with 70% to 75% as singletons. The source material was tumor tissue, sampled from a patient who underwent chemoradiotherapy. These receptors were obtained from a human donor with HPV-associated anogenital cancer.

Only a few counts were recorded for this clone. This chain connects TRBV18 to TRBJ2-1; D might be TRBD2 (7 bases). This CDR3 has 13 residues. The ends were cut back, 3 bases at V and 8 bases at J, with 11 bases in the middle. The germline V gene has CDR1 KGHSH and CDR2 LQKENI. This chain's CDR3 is CASSPGGGDEQFF. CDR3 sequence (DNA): TGTGCCAGCTCACCGGGGGGGGGCGATGAGCAGTTCTTC.

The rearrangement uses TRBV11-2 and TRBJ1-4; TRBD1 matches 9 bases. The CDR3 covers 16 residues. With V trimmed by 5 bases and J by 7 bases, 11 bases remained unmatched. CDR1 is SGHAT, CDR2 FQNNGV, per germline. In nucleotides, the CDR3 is TGTGCCAGCAGCACCAAACAGGGGGCACGCGGTGAAAAACTGTTTTTT. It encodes CASSTKQGARGEKLFF.

CDR3 sequence: CSAEGTEAFF. In nucleotides, the CDR3 is TGCAGTGCCGAGGGGACTGAAGCTTTCTTT. The chain couples TRBV20-1 to TRBJ1-1, with a possible D match to TRBD1 (5 bases). Germline V gene data show CDR1 as DFQATT and CDR2 as SNEGSKA (reference sequence). The CDR3 is 10 residues long. Trimming shortened V by 6 bases and J by 5 bases, and 7 bases separated the two germline ends.

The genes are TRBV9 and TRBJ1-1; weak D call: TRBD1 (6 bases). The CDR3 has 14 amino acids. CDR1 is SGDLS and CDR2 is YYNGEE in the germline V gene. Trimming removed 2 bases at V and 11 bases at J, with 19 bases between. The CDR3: CASSVNTGPRGAFF. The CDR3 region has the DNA TGTGCCAGCAGCGTCAATACCGGACCAAGGGGGGCTTTCTTT.

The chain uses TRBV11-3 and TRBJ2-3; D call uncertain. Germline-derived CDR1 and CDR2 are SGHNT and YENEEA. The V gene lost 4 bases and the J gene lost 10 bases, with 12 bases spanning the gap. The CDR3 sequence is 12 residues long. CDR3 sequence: CASSSPVGSQYF. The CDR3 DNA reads TGTGCCAGCAGCTCCCCAGTAGGTTCGCAGTATTTT.

For the CDR3, the DNA is TGTGCCAGCAGCTCAAGTGAACGACCAGGCGATGAGCAGTTCTTC. Translating gives CASSSSERPGDEQFF. V usage is TRBV6-5 and J usage is TRBJ2-1; D not resolved. V gave up 6 bases and J gave up 8 bases, with 20 bases separating them. There are 15 residues in the CDR3. Germline V CDR1 and CDR2: MNHEY, SVGAGI.

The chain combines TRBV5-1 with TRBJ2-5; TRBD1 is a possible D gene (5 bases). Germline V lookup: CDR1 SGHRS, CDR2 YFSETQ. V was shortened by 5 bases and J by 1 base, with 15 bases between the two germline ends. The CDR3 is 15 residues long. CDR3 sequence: CASSMNTGSQETQYF. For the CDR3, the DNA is TGCGCCAGCAGTATGAATACAGGATCCCAAGAGACCCAGTACTTC.

The CDR3 is CASVQGTEAFF. CDR3 DNA sequence: TGTGCCAGCGTCCAGGGCACTGAAGCTTTCTTT. The chain couples TRBV27 to TRBJ1-1; D is perhaps TRBD1 (5 bases). Germline CDR1 and CDR2: MNHEY and SMNVEV (reference sequence). The CDR3 has 11 residues. V was trimmed by 8 bases and J by 4 bases, leaving 8 bases between them.

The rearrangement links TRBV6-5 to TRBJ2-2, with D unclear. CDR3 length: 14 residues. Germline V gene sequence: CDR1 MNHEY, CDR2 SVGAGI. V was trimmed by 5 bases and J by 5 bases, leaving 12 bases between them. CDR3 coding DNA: TGTGCCAGCAGTAGGGCGGTGAGGACCGGGGAGCTGTTTTTT. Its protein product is CASSRAVRTGELFF.

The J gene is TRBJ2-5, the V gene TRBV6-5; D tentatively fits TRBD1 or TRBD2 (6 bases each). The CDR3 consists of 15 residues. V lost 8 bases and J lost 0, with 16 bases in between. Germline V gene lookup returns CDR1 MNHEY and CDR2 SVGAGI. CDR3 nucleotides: TGTGCCAGCCGCCGGAGGGCAGGGGACCAAGAGACCCAGTACTTC. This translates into CASRRRAGDQETQYF.

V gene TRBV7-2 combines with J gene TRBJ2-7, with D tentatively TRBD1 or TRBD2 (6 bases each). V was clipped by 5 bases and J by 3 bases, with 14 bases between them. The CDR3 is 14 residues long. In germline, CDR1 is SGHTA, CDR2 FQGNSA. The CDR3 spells CASSGGGGGYEQYF. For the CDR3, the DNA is TGTGCCAGCAGCGGAGGGGGAGGTGGCTACGAGCAGTACTTC.

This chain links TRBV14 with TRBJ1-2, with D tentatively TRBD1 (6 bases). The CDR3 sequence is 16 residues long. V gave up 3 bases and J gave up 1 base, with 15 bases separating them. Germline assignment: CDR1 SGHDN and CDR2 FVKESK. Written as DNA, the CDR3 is TGTGCCAGCAGCCAGGACAGATACGACCTTAACTATGGCTACACCTTC. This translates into CASSQDRYDLNYGYTF.

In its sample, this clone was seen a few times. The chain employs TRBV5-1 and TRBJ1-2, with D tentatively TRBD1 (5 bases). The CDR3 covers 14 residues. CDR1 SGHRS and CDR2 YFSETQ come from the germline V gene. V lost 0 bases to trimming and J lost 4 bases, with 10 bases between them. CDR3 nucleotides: TGCGCCAGCAGCTTGGAAGGGGTCCTCTATGGCTACACCTTC. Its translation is CASSLEGVLYGYTF. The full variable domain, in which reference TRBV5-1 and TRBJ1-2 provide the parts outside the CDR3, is KAGVTQTPRYLIKTRGQQVTLSCSPISGHRSVSWYQQTPGQGLQFLFEYFSETQRNKGNFPGRFSGRQFSNSRSEMNVSTLELGDSALYLCASSLEGVLYGYTFGSGTRLTVV.

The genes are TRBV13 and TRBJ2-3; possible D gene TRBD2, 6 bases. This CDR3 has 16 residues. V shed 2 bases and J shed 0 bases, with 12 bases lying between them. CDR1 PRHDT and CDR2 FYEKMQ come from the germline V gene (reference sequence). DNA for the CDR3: TGTGCCAGCAGCTTACCGTTCGGGACTAGCACAGATACGCAGTATTTT. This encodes CASSLPFGTSTDTQYF.

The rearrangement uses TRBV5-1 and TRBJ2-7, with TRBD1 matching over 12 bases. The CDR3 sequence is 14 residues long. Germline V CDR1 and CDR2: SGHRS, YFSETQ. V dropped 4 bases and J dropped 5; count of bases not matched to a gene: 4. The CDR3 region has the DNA TGCGCCAGCAGCGTTGGGACAGGGGGCGACGAGCAGTACTTC. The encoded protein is CASSVGTGGDEQYF. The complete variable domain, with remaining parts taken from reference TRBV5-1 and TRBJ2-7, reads KAGVTQTPRYLIKTRGQQVTLSCSPISGHRSVSWYQQTPGQGLQFLFEYFSETQRNKGNFPGRFSGRQFSNSRSEMNVSTLELGDSALYLCASSVGTGGDEQYFGPGTRLTVT.

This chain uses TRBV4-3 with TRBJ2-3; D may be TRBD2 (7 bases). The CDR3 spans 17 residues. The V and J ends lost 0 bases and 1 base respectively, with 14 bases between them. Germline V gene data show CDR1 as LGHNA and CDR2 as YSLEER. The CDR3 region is CASSQDGGGQGTDTQYF. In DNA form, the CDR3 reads TGCGCCAGCAGCCAAGATGGGGGGGGCCAGGGCACAGATACGCAGTATTTT.

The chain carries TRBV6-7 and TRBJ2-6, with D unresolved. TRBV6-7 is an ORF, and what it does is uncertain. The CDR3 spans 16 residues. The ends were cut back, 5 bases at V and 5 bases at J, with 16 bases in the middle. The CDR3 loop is CASSRVLQSRANVLTF. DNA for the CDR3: TGTGCCAGCAGTCGTGTTTTACAAAGTCGGGCCAACGTCCTGACTTTC.

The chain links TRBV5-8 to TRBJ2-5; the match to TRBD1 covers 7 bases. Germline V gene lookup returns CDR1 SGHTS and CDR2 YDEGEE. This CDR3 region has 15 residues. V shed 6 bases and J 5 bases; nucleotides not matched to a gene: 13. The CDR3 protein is CASTGTMTGWETQYF. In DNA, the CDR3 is TGTGCCAGCACTGGGACCATGACAGGGTGGGAGACCCAGTACTTC. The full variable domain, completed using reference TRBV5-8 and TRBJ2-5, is EAGVTQSPTHLIKTRGQQATLRCSPISGHTSVYWYQQALGLGLQFLLWYDEGEERNRGNFPPRFSGRQFPNYSSELNVNALELEDSALYLCASTGTMTGWETQYFGPGTRLLVL.

The CDR3 spells CASSQDQGRYEQYF. CDR3 DNA sequence: TGCGCCAGCAGCCAAGACCAGGGCCGATACGAGCAGTACTTC. The chain joins TRBV4-3 to TRBJ2-7; D perhaps matches TRBD1 (5 bases). The CDR3 totals 14 residues. Trimming shortened V by 0 bases and J by 4 bases, and 10 bases separated the two germline ends. Germline CDR1 LGHNA, CDR2 YSLEER.

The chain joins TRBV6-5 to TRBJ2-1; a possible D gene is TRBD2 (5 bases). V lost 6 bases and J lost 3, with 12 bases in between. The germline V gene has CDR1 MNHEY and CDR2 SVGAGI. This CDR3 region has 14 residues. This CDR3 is CASSLTGVYNEQFF. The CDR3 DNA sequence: TGTGCCAGCAGCTTGACCGGGGTCTACAATGAGCAGTTCTTC.

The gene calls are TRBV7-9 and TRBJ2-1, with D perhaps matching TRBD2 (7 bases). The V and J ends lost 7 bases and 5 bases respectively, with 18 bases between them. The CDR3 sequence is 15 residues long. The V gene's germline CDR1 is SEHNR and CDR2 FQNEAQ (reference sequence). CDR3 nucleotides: TGTGCCAGCACCCGGGGAGGGGGACTGAACAATGAGCAGTTCTTC. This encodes CASTRGGGLNNEQFF.

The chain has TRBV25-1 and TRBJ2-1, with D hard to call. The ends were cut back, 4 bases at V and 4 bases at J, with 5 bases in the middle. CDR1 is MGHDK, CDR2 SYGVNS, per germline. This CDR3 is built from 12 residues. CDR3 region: CASSVGYNEQFF. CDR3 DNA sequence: TGTGCCAGCAGTGTGGGGTACAATGAGCAGTTCTTC.

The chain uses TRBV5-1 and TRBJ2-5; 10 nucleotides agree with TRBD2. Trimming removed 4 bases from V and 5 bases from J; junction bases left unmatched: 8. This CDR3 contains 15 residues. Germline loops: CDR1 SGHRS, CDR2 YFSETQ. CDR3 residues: CASSPGLAVWETQYF. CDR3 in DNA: TGCGCCAGCAGCCCTGGACTAGCGGTATGGGAGACCCAGTACTTC.

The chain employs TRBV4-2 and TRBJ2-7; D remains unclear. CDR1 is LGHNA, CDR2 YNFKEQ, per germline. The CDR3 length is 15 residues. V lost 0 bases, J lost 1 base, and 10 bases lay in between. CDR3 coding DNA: TGTGCCAGCAGCCAAGAGTTTAAAGGATCCTACGAGCAGTACTTC. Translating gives CASSQEFKGSYEQYF.

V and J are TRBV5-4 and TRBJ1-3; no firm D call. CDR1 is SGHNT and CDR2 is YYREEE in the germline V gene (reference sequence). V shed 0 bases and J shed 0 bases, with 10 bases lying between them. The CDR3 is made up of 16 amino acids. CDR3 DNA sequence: TGTGCCAGCAGCTTGGGTAACCACCTCTCTGGAAACACCATATATTTT. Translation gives CASSLGNHLSGNTIYF.

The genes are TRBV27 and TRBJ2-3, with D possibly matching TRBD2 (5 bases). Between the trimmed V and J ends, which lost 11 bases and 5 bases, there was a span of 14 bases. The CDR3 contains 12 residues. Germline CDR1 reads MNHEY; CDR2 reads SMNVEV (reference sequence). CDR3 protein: CAVASLGDTQYF. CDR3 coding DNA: TGTGCCGTAGCGTCCTTGGGAGATACGCAGTATTTT.

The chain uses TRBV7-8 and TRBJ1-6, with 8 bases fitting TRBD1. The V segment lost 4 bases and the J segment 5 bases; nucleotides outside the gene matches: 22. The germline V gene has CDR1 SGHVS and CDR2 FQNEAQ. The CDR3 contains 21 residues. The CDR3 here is CASSSTRTQLRDRTNNSPLHF. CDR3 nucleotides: TGTGCCAGCAGCTCAACTAGGACCCAACTCCGGGACAGGACCAATAATTCACCCCTCCACTTT.

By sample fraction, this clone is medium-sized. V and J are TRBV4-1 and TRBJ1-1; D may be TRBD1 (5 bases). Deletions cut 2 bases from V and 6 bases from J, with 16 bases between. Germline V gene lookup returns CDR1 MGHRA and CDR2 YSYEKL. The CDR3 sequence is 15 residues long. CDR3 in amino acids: CASSQPVRVWAEAFF. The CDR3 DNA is TGCGCCAGCAGCCAACCGGTCAGGGTATGGGCTGAAGCTTTCTTT.